This T cell receptor (beta chain) was captured in a study of cytomegalovirus exposure and HLA in healthy donors (dated by TCRdb to about 2017). General notes on the study: An earlier analysis of approximately 590 of the donors reported roughly 300 Gb of sequence data and approximately 110 million unique TCR beta sequences from some 180 million T cells. Approximately 300 gigabases of sequencing data and around 80 million unique TCR sequences made up an early release that covered about 640 HLA-typed donors. Among the roughly 410 genotyped donors, around 81% belonged to the genetic ancestry cluster associated with self-reported Caucasian donors. The study was designed to test whether signatures of past pathogen exposure could be identified by cataloging public T cell receptors. The study profiled the T cell repertoires of around 700 subjects by immunosequencing and related them to cytomegalovirus serostatus. Along with the roughly 700-subject first cohort, a separate validation cohort of about 110 different subjects was used. The study combined high-throughput TCR immunosequencing, statistical association of individual TCRs with disease status, and machine learning to predict cytomegalovirus infection status. To study patterns of TCR occurrence, a later analysis re-analyzed previously published TCR beta repertoires from around 700 donors and added high-resolution HLA genotyping. Rather than drawing on any new phenotypic data, the later analysis identified candidate immune exposures from TCR beta sequences and the way those sequences occurred across donors. An earlier analysis of around 540 of the donors applied high-throughput TCR beta sequencing to assess whether each TCR beta V gene segment acted as functional or pseudogenic. Donor age, sex, ethnicity and CMV serostatus were collected together with the repertoire data. In a later genetic analysis, genome-wide SNP genotypes for about 55% of the roughly 670 donors were used, and that subset was treated as a discovery cohort. All discovery cohort repertoires had been generated using a single sequencing platform. HLA typing included class I and class II loci at four-digit resolution. The number of donors typed differed by locus, with roughly 620-630 for A, B, C, DRB1 and DQB1, roughly 520 for DQA1, approximately 580 for DPA1, and approximately 470 for DPB1. About 5 DR-DQ haplotypes were handled as single units for association and clustering, since linkage in the cohort was strong. Among some 400 genotyped donors of the cohort, an average of roughly 230,000 unique TCR beta nucleotide sequences was sequenced per donor, of which 15% to 20% were non-productive. The paper as a whole reports these results and caveats: A later genetic analysis associated a missense DCLRE1C variant with V-gene and J-gene trimming of TCR beta chains, and an independent cohort replicated the association. According to a later genetic analysis, donors in an Asian-associated ancestry cluster had fewer N-insertions in productive TCRs than the approximately 630-donor mean. When HLA alleles, especially DR and DQ, strongly co-occurred, attributing TCR associations to individual alleles was difficult. The only immune exposure information available for the cohort was CMV serostatus. A later analysis found that HLA-associated TCR beta chains were more clonally expanded and had lower generation probabilities than equally common non-associated chains. Correlated functional status among segregating V segments might reflect linkage disequilibrium, but an unknown experimental factor could not be ruled out. According to a later analysis, TCR association rates differed among HLA loci, with DRB1 alleles showing the most associated TCRs and HLA-C alleles showing the fewest. The 87-base-pair reads could not distinguish some IMGT-functional V segments, including TRBV6-2 and TRBV6-3, so those segments were excluded. The authors suggested that the approach could potentially be extended to other disease states and immunological phenotypes. The cohort was sequenced for TCR beta chains only, and without alpha or paired-chain data the features that could be detected were limited. Broadly in line with IMGT annotations, most TCR beta V segments showed up in productive rearrangements about 87% or about 30% of the time in an earlier analysis of under 700 of the donors. Most TCR sequences were seen in very few donors, while some public TCRs were found in many individuals. Presence/absence analyses assumed roughly uniform sequencing depth across donors, an assumption that may not hold. At a false discovery rate of 0.05, a later analysis linked about 17,000 TCR beta sequences to specific HLA alleles. A few of the identified cytomegalovirus-associated TCR beta chains were confirmed in vitro to be specific for cytomegalovirus antigens. A further reported finding was that TCR beta sequences accurately predicted the HLA-A and HLA-B alleles for most subjects in the first cohort. A cluster of highly shared sequence variants was judged likely to be a technical artifact of the sequencing pipeline. The earlier analysis of nearly 600 of the donors excluded around 17 rarely observed V segments, including chromosome 9 orphons, because counts were too low. Because HLA typing was unavailable for some donors at each locus, only the typed subset was used in association tests. In the study, approximately 150 TCR beta chains were listed as associated with cytomegalovirus. The classifier was reported to diagnose cytomegalovirus status with high specificity and sensitivity in both the original cohort and the validation cohort. Several of the top co-occurrence clusters appeared to be linked to parvovirus B19, influenza, CMV and Epstein-Barr virus, according to a later analysis. In a later analysis, most CMV-associated TCR beta chains were found to appear HLA-restricted, with HLA associations seemingly driven largely by CMV exposure.

Notes on this clone: Its antigen is still unknown. Nothing much larger sits one base from this clone, and base qualities are not available.

The cohort consisted of more than 650 healthy bone marrow donors. All cohort members were sampled while nominally healthy, although unrecorded immune exposures were likely present. The donor tested CMV seronegative, placing the donor among the 350 or so seronegative members of the cohort. Each donor provided a peripheral blood sample, and peripheral blood mononuclear cells were used for TCR beta sequencing. Genomic DNA extraction from the blood cell samples was performed with the Qiagen DNeasy Blood Extraction Kit. There are 13 amino acids in the CDR3, from cysteine to phenylalanine inclusive. Only CDR3 DNA is held: 39 bases, read in frame from base 1. V sheds 4 bases and J sheds 1 base, leaving 9 bases between their ends. CDR1 GTSNPN and CDR2 SVGIG were looked up in the germline V gene (reference sequence). Receptor amplification or capture employed the immunoSEQ multiplex PCR assay. For the multiplex PCR, a mixture combining 60 forward primers for TCR Vbeta segments and 13 reverse primers for TCR Jbeta segments was used. A multiplex PCR assay on genomic DNA amplified the CDR3 region of rearranged TCR beta genes. On the Illumina HiSeq System, the amplified TCR beta libraries were sequenced as 87-base-pair reads. As for the original processing: In a later analysis, about 80 million unique TCR beta chains were counted across the 650 to 750 repertoires, and roughly 10 million of these chains were shared by at least two donors. Raw reads were error-corrected and collapsed into unique sequences with a nearest-neighbor algorithm that merged closely related sequences to remove PCR and sequencing errors. To assign V, D and J gene segments, CDR3 sequences were aligned to IMGT reference sequences. For a sequence to be retained, at least a six-nucleotide match to both a V gene segment and a J gene segment was required. Rearrangements were classified as productive when the CDR3 lacked stop codons and remained in frame with V and J, and all other rearrangements were classified as non-productive. Following IMGT convention, CDR3 was defined as the stretch from the second conserved V-encoded cysteine up to the conserved J-encoded phenylalanine. The earlier analysis of 500 to 600 of the donors excluded sequences that lacked an unambiguous match to a single V gene segment. In an earlier analysis of roughly 500 of the donors, V segments were called functional above 56.7% productive rearrangements and were called segregating when the between-donor standard deviation exceeded 5%. A statistical classification framework was built for diagnosing cytomegalovirus status from the catalog of TCR beta chain sequences. In a later analysis, V and J genes were assigned by comparing TCR nucleotide sequences against IMGT/GENE-DB human TR gene sequences. The TCRdist pipeline was used in a later analysis to assign CDR3 sequences and most-parsimonious VDJ recombination scenarios. A later analysis defined each TCR beta chain by its CDR3 amino acid sequence plus V-gene family, and excluded reads lacking a unique V-gene family. A later analysis removed over 500 highly shared, low-generation-probability nucleotide sequences to deal with suspected cross-contamination and a sequencing artifact. In a later analysis, a clonal expansion index for each public chain was calculated from normalized within-repertoire ranks of inferred template counts. In a later analysis, generation probabilities were computed with a VDJ recombination model fitted to out-of-frame rearrangements, and the resulting probabilities were checked against IGoR. In a later analysis, hypergeometric tests were used to score TCR-TCR, TCR-HLA and TCR-CMV co-occurrence, with a repertoire-size bias correction applied to TCR pairs. In a later analysis, false discovery rates were estimated by permuting HLA or CMV assignments 20 times. In a later analysis, co-occurring TCRs were grouped using DBSCAN, with TCRdist sequence similarity added in when clustering inside HLA-allele-positive subsets. Co-occurrence clustering excluded repertoires with fewer than 30,000 or more than 120,000 public chains, plus five with anomalous nucleotide sharing. Entries here come from immuneACCESS through TCRdb and include only in-frame sequences with V and J called. Some clones fail to appear in such tables; in the studies checked, an unresolved V gene covers under half of the shortfall, and the cause of the remainder is unknown. D and trimming come from the DNA, and the V and J calls and clone size come from that table. Here the sample has about 160,000 clones; 80% occur a single time. Approximately 1.3% of the sample is taken by the ten largest.

Sequenced: PBMCs. The origin of this receptor is a man aged 25 to 45 in good health and CMV-seronegative. This receptor chain uses TRBV30 and TRBJ2-3; D gene: possibly TRBD2, on 5 matching bases. CDR3 sequence: CAWKAEGTDTQYF. The bases are TGTGCCTGGAAAGCGGAGGGCACAGATACGCAGTATTTT.